Sequencing of this T cell receptor (beta chain) was carried out in a study of T cell responses to AZD1222 COVID-19 vaccine. This CDR3 contains 13 residues. Trimming removed 4 bases at V and 7 bases at J, with 13 bases between. The germline V gene has CDR1 SGHTA and CDR2 FQGTGA. Using immunoSEQ multiplex PCR, the repertoire was profiled, and TCRdb retains in-frame clones only, with some absent. Of 80,000 to 100,000 clones in the sample, roughly 88% are singletons; the top ten hold about 14%. The chain is built from TRBV7-3 and TRBJ1-1; tentative D call: TRBD1 (6 bases). This sequence was found in an adult in good health. Sequencing was performed on peripheral blood, taken on day 0 of AZD1222 vaccination. In nucleotides, the CDR3 is TGTGCCAGCAGCTCACTCGGACAGAGTGAAGCTTTCTTT. Amino acids: CASSSLGQSEAFF.